Presented here are 16 T cell receptor beta chains from one specimen sequenced in a study of vaccination effects on CD4 cells after COVID-19. Here immunoSEQ multiplex PCR was the method, and the copy in TCRdb shows in-frame clones only, minus some. Of 66,000 or so clones in the sample, around 80% were seen once. No antigens are known for them. An approximately ten-day culture period preceded the isolation of CD4+ T cells. Everyone in the study got two shots of either the BNT162b2 or mRNA-1273 vaccine. The sample was CD4+ T cells from PBMCs cultured without peptide, taken after COVID-19 vaccination. The receptors here all came from a human donor who received a COVID-19 vaccine.

The genes are TRBV5-1 and TRBJ1-3; TRBD1 aligns across 7 bases. CDR1 is SGHRS and CDR2 is YFSETQ in the germline V gene. CDR3 length: 15 residues. Trimming cost V 4 bases and J 0 bases; bases outside gene matches: 4. CDR3 loop: CASSPGQFSGNTIYF. CDR3 nucleotide sequence: TGCGCCAGCAGCCCGGGACAGTTCTCTGGAAACACCATATATTTT. The full variable domain, its missing parts supplied by reference TRBV5-1 and TRBJ1-3, is KAGVTQTPRYLIKTRGQQVTLSCSPISGHRSVSWYQQTPGQGLQFLFEYFSETQRNKGNFPGRFSGRQFSNSRSEMNVSTLELGDSALYLCASSPGQFSGNTIYFGEGSWLTVV.

This clone was observed a handful of times. The J gene is TRBJ2-2, the V gene TRBV11-2; no clear D gene. CDR1 is SGHAT and CDR2 is FQNNGV in the germline V gene. Trimming took 1 base from V and 1 from J, leaving 7 bases between them. The CDR3 sequence is 15 residues long. DNA for the CDR3: TGTGCCAGCAGCTTAGTGGGCATGAACACCGGGGAGCTGTTTTTT. This encodes CASSLVGMNTGELFF.

The chain employs TRBV2 and TRBJ1-1; D gene ambiguous. The V gene's germline CDR1 is SNHLY and CDR2 FYNNEI. Trimming removed 8 bases at V and 4 bases at J, with 14 bases between. The CDR3 covers 13 residues. The CDR3: CASRVGLGTEAFF. CDR3 DNA: TGTGCCAGCCGCGTAGGGCTTGGCACTGAAGCTTTCTTT.

CDR3 nucleotide sequence: TGTGCCAGCTCACCTACCAGCGCCTCCACAGATACGCAGTATTTT. It encodes CASSPTSASTDTQYF. J is TRBJ2-3 and V is TRBV18; no clear D gene. This CDR3 spans 15 amino acids. Trimming left V 3 bases short and J 2 bases short, with 12 bases between. Germline assignment: CDR1 KGHSH and CDR2 LQKENI. Complete variable domain (other parts from reference TRBV18 and TRBJ2-3): NAGVMQNPRHLVRRRGQEARLRCSPMKGHSHVYWYRQLPEEGLKFMVYLQKENIIDESGMPKERFSAEFPKEGPSILRIQQVVRGDSAAYFCASSPTSASTDTQYFGPGTRLTVL.

V is TRBV3-1 (or the pseudogene TRBV3-2) and J is TRBJ2-7; D not resolved. The length of the CDR3 is 14 residues. From germline, CDR1 is LGHDT and CDR2 YNNKEL (reference sequence). Trimming pared 0 bases from V and 1 base from J, leaving 7 bases between. In nucleotides, the CDR3 is TGTGCCAGCAGCCAAGATCTACGGTCCTACGAGCAGTACGTC. Protein product: CASSQDLRSYEQYV.

This rearrangement joins TRBV6-6 to TRBJ1-1; no definite D call. The CDR3 consists of 13 residues. Germline lookup yields CDR1 MNHNY and CDR2 SVGAGI (reference sequence). Deletions cut 6 bases from V and 1 base from J, with 9 bases between. CDR3 bases: TGTGCCAGCAGCCCTGACCCGAACACTGAAGCTTTCTTT. The encoded protein is CASSPDPNTEAFF.

The chain uses TRBV4-1 and TRBJ2-6; a weak D match, TRBD1 (5 bases). V lost 7 bases and J 0 bases, leaving 16 bases between the germline ends. Germline CDR1 is MGHRA and CDR2 is YSYEKL. The CDR3 contains 17 residues. CDR3 sequence (DNA): TGCGCCAGCACCCCGGCTCAGGGTAGCTCTGGGGCCAACGTCCTGACTTTC. Translation gives CASTPAQGSSGANVLTF.

The chain carries TRBV3-1 (or the pseudogene TRBV3-2) and TRBJ1-4, with TRBD1 matching over 7 bases. The germline V gene has CDR1 LGHDT and CDR2 YNNKEL (reference sequence). The CDR3 consists of 15 residues. J gave up 5 bases and V 4 bases, and 7 bases lay outside the gene matches. CDR3 amino acids: CASSPAGGLNEKLFF. In DNA, the CDR3 is TGTGCCAGCAGCCCCGCAGGGGGACTAAATGAAAAACTGTTTTTT.

V is TRBV5-1 and J is TRBJ1-5, with 10 positions matching TRBD1. With 8 bases clipped from V and 10 bases from J, the junction kept 12 bases outside the gene matches. The CDR3 has 14 residues. The V gene's germline CDR1 is SGHRS and CDR2 YFSETQ. The CDR3 protein is CASPDRGSMGPQHF. The DNA for the CDR3 is TGCGCCAGTCCGGACAGGGGGTCAATGGGTCCCCAGCATTTT.

This clone came up once. The chain combines TRBV2 with TRBJ2-5; D gene unclear. Trimming stripped 4 bases from V and 5 bases from J, with 17 bases between. The CDR3 sequence is 15 residues long. Looked up from germline, CDR1 is SNHLY and CDR2 is FYNNEI. The CDR3 DNA reads as TGTGCCAGCAGTGTGGCAAACTACTCTTGGGAGACCCAGTACTTC. It specifies CASSVANYSWETQYF.

CDR3 sequence: CASSRGTGDQPQHF. The CDR3 region has the DNA TGCGCCAGCAGCCGTGGGACAGGGGATCAGCCCCAGCATTTT. The chain joins TRBV5-1 to TRBJ1-5; 10 positions match TRBD1. In germline, CDR1 is SGHRS, CDR2 YFSETQ. V lost 4 bases and J lost 5; bases outside the gene matches: 3. The length of the CDR3 is 14 residues.

The rearrangement joins TRBV6-5 to TRBJ1-1; D gene unclear. Deletions cut 7 bases from V and 6 bases from J, with 15 bases between. This CDR3 is built from 13 residues. Germline V gene sequence: CDR1 MNHEY, CDR2 SVGAGI. In nucleotides, the CDR3 is TGTGCCAGCACCCAGCAGGACTTCTCTGAAGCTTTCTTT. Translating gives CASTQQDFSEAFF.

This chain joins TRBV30 and TRBJ1-3, with a possible D match to TRBD1 (6 bases). Germline V gene data show CDR1 as GTSNPN and CDR2 as SVGIG (reference sequence). This CDR3 has 12 residues. V gave up 5 bases and J gave up 9 bases, with 14 bases separating them. The CDR3 is CAWGQSLGTIYF. The DNA for the CDR3 is TGTGCCTGGGGACAGTCGTTGGGCACCATATATTTT.

J is TRBJ2-5 and V is TRBV18; no clear D gene. The V and J ends lost 3 bases and 5 bases respectively, with 4 bases between them. The length of the CDR3 is 11 residues. From germline, CDR1 is KGHSH and CDR2 LQKENI. In DNA form, the CDR3 reads TGTGCCAGCTCACCCGCGGAGACCCAGTACTTC. Amino acids: CASSPAETQYF. Full variable domain (missing parts from reference TRBV18 and TRBJ2-5): NAGVMQNPRHLVRRRGQEARLRCSPMKGHSHVYWYRQLPEEGLKFMVYLQKENIIDESGMPKERFSAEFPKEGPSILRIQQVVRGDSAAYFCASSPAETQYFGPGTRLLVL.

There are a few counts of this clone. The gene calls are TRBV6-1 and TRBJ1-2, with D unresolved. Germline V gives CDR1 MNHNS, CDR2 SASEGT. V lost 1 base to trimming and J lost 10 bases, with 7 bases between them. This CDR3 has 11 residues. Written as DNA, the CDR3 is TGTGCCAGCAGTGAAGGAACCGCCTACACCTTC. Translated, it gives CASSEGTAYTF.

This chain uses TRBV21-1 with TRBJ1-6. TRBV21-1 is described as a pseudogene. The CDR3 length is 15 residues. In DNA, the CDR3 is TGTGCCAACACACACCGGGACGGAGACAATTCACCCCTCCACTTT. Translating gives CANTHRDGDNSPLHF.